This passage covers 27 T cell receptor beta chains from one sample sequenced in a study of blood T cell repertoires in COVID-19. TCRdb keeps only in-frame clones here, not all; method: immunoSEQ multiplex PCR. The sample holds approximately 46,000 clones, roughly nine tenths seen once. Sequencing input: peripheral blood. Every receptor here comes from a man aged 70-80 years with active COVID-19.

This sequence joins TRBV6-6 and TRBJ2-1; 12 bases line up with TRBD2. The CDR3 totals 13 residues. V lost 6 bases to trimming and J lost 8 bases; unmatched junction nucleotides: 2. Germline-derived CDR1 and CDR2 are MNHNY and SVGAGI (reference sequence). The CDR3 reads CASRLAGGHEQFF. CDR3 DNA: TGTGCCAGCAGACTAGCGGGGGGCCATGAGCAGTTCTTC.

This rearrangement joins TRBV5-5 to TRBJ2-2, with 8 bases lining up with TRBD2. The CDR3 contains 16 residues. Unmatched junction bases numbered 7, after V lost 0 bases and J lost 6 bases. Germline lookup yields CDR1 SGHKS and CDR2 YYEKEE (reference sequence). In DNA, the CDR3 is TGTGCCAGCAGCTTGGGGGGTCGGGGGGGCCCCGGGGAGCTGTTTTTT. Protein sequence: CASSLGGRGGPGELFF.

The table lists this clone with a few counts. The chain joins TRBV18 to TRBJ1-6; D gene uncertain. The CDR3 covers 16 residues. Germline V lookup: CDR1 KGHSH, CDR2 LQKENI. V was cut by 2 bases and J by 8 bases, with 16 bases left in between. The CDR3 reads CASSPVDRGVDSPLHF. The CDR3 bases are TGTGCCAGCTCACCAGTTGATCGGGGTGTGGATTCACCCCTCCACTTT.

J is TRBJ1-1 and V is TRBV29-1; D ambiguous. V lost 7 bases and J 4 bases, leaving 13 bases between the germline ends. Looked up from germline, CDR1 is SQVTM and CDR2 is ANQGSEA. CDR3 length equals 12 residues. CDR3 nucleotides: TGCAGCGCTCAACAAGGAGGCACTGAAGCTTTCTTT. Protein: CSAQQGGTEAFF.

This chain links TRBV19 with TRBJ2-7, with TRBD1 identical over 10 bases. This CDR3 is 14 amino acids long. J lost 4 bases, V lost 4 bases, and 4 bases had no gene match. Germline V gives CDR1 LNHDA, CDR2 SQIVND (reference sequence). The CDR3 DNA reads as TGTGCCAGTAGTACGACAGGGGGCATTTACGAGCAGTACTTC. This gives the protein CASSTTGGIYEQYF.

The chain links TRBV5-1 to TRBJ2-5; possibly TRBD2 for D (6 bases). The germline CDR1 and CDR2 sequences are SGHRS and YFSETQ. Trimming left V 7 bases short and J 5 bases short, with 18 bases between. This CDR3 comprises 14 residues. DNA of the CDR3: TGCGCCAGCGCGATTGGGGACGGAGGGGAGACCCAGTACTTC. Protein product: CASAIGDGGETQYF.

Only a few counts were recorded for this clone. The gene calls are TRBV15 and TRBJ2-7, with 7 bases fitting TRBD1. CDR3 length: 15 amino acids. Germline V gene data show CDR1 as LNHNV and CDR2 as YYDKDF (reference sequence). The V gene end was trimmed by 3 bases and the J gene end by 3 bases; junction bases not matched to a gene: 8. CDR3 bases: TGTGCCACCAGCAGCCACCGGGCAGGGGGCTACGAGCAGTACTTC. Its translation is CATSSHRAGGYEQYF.

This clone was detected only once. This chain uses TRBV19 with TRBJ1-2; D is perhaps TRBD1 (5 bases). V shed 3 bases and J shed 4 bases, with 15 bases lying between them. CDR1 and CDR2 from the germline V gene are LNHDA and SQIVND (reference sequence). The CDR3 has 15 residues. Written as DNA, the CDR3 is TGTGCCAGTAGTATCGGCAGGGAGGTAGCCTATGGCTACACCTTC. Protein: CASSIGREVAYGYTF.

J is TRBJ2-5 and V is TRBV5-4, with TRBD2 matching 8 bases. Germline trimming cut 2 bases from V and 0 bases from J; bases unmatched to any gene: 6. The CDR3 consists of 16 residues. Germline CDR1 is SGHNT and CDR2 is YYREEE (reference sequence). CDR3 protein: CASSFGAGGNQETQYF. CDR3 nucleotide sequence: TGTGCCAGCAGCTTCGGTGCGGGGGGTAACCAAGAGACCCAGTACTTC.

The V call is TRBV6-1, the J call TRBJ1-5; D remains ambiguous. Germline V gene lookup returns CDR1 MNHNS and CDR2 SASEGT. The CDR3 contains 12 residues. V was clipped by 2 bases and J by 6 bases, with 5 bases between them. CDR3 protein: CASSERGQPQHF. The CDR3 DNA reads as TGTGCCAGCAGTGAACGGGGTCAGCCCCAGCATTTT.

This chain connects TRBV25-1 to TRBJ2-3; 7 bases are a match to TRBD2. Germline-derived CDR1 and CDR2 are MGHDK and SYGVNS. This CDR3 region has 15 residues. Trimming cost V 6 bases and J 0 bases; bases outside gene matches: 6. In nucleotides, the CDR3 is TGTGCCAGCAGCACCGCGGGGGTTAGCACAGATACGCAGTATTTT. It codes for CASSTAGVSTDTQYF.

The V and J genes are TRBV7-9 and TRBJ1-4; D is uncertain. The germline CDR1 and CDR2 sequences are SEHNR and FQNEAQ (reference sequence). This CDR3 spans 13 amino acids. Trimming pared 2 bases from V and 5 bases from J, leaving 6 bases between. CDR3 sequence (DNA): TGTGCCAGCAGCTTATCAGGAAATGAAAAACTGTTTTTT. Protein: CASSLSGNEKLFF.

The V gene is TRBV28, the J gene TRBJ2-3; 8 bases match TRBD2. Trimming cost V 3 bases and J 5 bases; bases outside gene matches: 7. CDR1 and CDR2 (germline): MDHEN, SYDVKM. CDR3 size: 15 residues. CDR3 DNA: TGTGCCAGCAGTTTCCCAACGGGGGGGCAAGATACGCAGTATTTT. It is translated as CASSFPTGGQDTQYF. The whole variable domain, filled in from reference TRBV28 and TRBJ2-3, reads DVKVTQSSRYLVKRTGEKVFLECVQDMDHENMFWYRQDPGLGLRLIYFSYDVKMKEKGDIPEGYSVSREKKERFSLILESASTNQTSMYLCASSFPTGGQDTQYFGPGTRLTVL.

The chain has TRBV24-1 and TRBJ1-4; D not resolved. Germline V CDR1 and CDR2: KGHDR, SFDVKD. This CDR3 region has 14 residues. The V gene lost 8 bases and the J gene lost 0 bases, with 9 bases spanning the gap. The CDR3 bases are TGTGCCACCAATGAGGCCCCAACTAATGAAAAACTGTTTTTT. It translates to CATNEAPTNEKLFF.

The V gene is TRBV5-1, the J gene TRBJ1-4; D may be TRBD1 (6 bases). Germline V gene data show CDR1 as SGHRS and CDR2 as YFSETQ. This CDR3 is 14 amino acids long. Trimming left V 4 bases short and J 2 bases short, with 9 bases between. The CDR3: CASSVTGTNEKLFF. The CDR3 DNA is TGCGCCAGCAGCGTCACAGGGACTAATGAAAAACTGTTTTTT. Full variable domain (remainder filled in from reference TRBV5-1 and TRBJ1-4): KAGVTQTPRYLIKTRGQQVTLSCSPISGHRSVSWYQQTPGQGLQFLFEYFSETQRNKGNFPGRFSGRQFSNSRSEMNVSTLELGDSALYLCASSVTGTNEKLFFGSGTQLSVL.

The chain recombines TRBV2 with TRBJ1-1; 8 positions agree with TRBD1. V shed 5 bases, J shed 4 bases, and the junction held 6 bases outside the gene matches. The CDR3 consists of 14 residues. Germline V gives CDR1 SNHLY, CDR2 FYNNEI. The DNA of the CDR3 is TGTGCCAGCAGTACTCAGGGGGCAGGCACTGAAGCTTTCTTT. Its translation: CASSTQGAGTEAFF.

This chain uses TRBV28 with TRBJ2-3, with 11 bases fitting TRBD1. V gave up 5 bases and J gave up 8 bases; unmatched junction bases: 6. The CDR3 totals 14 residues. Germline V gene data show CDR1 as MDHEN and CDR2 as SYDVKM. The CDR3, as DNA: TGTGCCAGCAGTAGGACAGGGGGCGCGTCTACGCAGTATTTT. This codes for CASSRTGGASTQYF.

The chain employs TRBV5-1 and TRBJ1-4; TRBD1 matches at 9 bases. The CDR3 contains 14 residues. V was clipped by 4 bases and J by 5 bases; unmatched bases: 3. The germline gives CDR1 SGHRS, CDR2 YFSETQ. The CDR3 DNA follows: TGCGCCAGCAGCCCCGGGACAGGGAATGAAAAACTGTTTTTT. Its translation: CASSPGTGNEKLFF. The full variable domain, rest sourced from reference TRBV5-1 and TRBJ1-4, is KAGVTQTPRYLIKTRGQQVTLSCSPISGHRSVSWYQQTPGQGLQFLFEYFSETQRNKGNFPGRFSGRQFSNSRSEMNVSTLELGDSALYLCASSPGTGNEKLFFGSGTQLSVL.

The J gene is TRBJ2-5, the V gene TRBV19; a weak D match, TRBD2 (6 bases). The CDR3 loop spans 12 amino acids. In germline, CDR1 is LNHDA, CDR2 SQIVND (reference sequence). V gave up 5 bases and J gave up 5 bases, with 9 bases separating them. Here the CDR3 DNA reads TGTGCCAGTAGTCGCGGGATCGAGACCCAGTACTTC. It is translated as CASSRGIETQYF.

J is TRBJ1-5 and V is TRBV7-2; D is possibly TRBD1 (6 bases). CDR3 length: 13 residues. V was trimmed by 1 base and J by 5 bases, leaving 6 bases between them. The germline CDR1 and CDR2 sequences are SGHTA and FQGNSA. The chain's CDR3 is CASSLGGHQPQHF. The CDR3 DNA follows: TGTGCCAGCAGCTTAGGGGGGCATCAGCCCCAGCATTTT.

The CDR3 protein is CASSLEGQGIGGNTEAFF. For the CDR3, the DNA is TGTGCCAGCAGCTTGGAGGGACAGGGGATCGGAGGAAACACTGAAGCTTTCTTT. This chain joins TRBV5-5 and TRBJ1-1, with 10 bases that match TRBD1. The CDR3 is made up of 18 amino acids. Unmatched junction bases numbered 10, after V lost 0 bases and J lost 2 bases. The germline V gene has CDR1 SGHKS and CDR2 YYEKEE (reference sequence).

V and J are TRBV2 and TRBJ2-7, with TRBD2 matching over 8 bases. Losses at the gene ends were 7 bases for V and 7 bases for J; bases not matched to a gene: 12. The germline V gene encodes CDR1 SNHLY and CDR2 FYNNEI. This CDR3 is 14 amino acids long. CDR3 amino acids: CASTSRGGGTEQYF. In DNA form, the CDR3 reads TGTGCCAGCACTTCGAGGGGCGGGGGGACGGAGCAGTACTTC.

This chain's CDR3 is CASSSRMNTEAFF. The CDR3 DNA reads TGTGCCAGCAGCTCCAGGATGAACACTGAAGCTTTCTTT. The rearrangement links TRBV2 to TRBJ1-1, with D uncertain. CDR1 and CDR2 from the germline V gene are SNHLY and FYNNEI. This CDR3 has 13 amino acids. The V and J ends lost 6 bases and 0 bases respectively, with 8 bases between them.

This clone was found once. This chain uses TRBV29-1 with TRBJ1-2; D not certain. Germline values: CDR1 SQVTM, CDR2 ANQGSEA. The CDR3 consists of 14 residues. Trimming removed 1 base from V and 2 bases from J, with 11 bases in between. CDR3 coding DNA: TGCAGCGTTGAAGCCCTGCAGGTCAACTATGGCTACACCTTC. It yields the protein CSVEALQVNYGYTF.

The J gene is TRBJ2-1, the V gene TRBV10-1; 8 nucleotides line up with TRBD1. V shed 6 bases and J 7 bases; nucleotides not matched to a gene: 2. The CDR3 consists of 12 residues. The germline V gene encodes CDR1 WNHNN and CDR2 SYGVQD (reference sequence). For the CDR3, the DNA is TGCGCCAGCAGCACAGGGGGGAATGAGCAGTTCTTC. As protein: CASSTGGNEQFF.

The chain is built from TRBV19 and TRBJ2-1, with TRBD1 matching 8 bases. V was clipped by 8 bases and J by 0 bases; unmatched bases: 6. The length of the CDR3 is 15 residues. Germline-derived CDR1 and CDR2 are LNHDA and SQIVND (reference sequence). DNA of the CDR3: TGTGCCAGTTCGAAAACAGGGGGCTCCTACAATGAGCAGTTCTTC. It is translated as CASSKTGGSYNEQFF.

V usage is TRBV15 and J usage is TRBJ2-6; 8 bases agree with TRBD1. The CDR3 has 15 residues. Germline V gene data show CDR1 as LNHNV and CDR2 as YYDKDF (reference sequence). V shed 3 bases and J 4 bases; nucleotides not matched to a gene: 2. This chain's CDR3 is CATSSQGAGANVLTF. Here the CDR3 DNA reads TGTGCCACCAGCAGCCAGGGGGCCGGGGCCAACGTCCTGACTTTC.